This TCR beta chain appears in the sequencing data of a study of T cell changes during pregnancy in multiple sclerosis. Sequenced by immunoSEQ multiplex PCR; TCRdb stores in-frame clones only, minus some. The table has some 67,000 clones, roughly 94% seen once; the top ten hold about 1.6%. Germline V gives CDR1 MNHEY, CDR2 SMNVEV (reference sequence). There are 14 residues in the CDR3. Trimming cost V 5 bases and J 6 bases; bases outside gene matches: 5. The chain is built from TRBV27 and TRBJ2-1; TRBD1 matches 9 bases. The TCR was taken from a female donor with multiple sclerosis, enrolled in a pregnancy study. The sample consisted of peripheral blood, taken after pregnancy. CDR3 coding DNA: TGTGCCAGCAGTGACCGGACAGGGGTCAATGAGCAGTTCTTC. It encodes CASSDRTGVNEQFF.